This TCR beta chain was observed in a study of blood T cell repertoires in COVID-19. Across the study: Donors in the United States, Italy and Spain gave samples during acute or convalescent COVID-19. T cells, B-cell-depleted T cells, or PBMCs provided the cDNA or gDNA that served as material.

From germline, CDR1 is SEHNR and CDR2 FQNEAQ (reference sequence). With V trimmed by 4 bases and J by 0 bases, 2 bases remained unmatched. The CDR3 spans 15 residues. In the original processing: Amplification of reference gene primers was used by the study to estimate nucleated cell counts. The repertoire was sequenced with immunoSEQ multiplex PCR; TCRdb's copy has only in-frame clones and lacks some. V, J and clone size reflect that table, while D and trimming were determined from the DNA. This table has some 140,000 clones, 65% to 85% appearing once. The V and J genes are TRBV7-9 and TRBJ1-3; 8 bases line up with TRBD1. The receptor was derived from a woman of 80 years or more with acute or convalescent COVID-19. The specimen sequenced was peripheral blood. The CDR3 loop is CASSSTGGSGNTIYF. The CDR3 region has the DNA TGTGCCAGCAGCTCCACAGGGGGCTCTGGAAACACCATATATTTT.